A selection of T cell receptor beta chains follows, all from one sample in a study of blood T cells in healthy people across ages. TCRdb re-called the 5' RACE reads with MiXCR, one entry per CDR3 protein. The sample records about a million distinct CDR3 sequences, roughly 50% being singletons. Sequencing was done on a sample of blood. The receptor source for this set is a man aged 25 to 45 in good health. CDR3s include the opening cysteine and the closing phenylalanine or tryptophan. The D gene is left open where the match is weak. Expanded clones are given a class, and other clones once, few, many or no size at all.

CDR3: CATPGGINYGYTF
DNA: TGTGCCACCCCAGGCGGCATTAACTATGGCTACACCTTC
J: TRBJ1-2
V: TRBV2
size: NA
D: NA

CDR3: CASGQVDQPQHF
DNA: TGTGCCAGCGGACAGGTTGATCAGCCCCAGCATTTT
J: TRBJ1-5
V: TRBV28
size: NA
D: TRBD1

CDR3: CASSPSGLAGEGQFF
DNA: TGTGCCAGCAGTCCCTCAGGACTAGCGGGGGAGGGGCAGTTCTTC
J: TRBJ2-1
V: TRBV6-2/TRBV6-3
size: NA
D: TRBD2

CDR3: CASNQDRLFYEQYF
DNA: TGTGCCAGCAACCAGGACAGACTTTTCTACGAGCAGTACTTC
J: TRBJ2-7
V: TRBV6-2/TRBV6-3
size: NA
D: NA

CDR3: CASSPGRTGADEAFF
DNA: TGCGCCAGCAGCCCCGGCCGGACAGGGGCGGATGAAGCTTTCTTT
J: TRBJ1-1
V: TRBV4-1
size: NA
D: TRBD1

CDR3: CASSYWDRTKDAEAFF
DNA: TGTGCCAGCAGCTATTGGGACAGGACAAAAGACGCTGAAGCTTTCTTT
J: TRBJ1-1
V: TRBV6-6
size: few
D: TRBD1

CDR3: CASSLESPRPNWDEQYF
DNA: TGTGCCAGCAGCTTAGAATCACCGCGGCCGAACTGGGACGAGCAGTACTTC
J: TRBJ2-7
V: TRBV7-9
size: NA
D: NA

CDR3: CASSQEYGKETQYF
DNA: TGTGCCAGCAGCCAAGAATACGGGAAGGAGACCCAGTACTTC
J: TRBJ2-5
V: TRBV14
size: NA
D: NA

CDR3: CASSLATSGKETQYF
DNA: TGCGCCAGCAGCTTGGCGACTAGCGGAAAAGAGACCCAGTACTTC
J: TRBJ2-5
V: TRBV5-1
size: NA
D: TRBD2

CDR3: CASRLRGRFEKLFF
DNA: TGTGCCAGCAGACTCAGGGGGCGCTTTGAAAAACTGTTTTTT
J: TRBJ1-4
V: TRBV12-3/TRBV12-4
size: NA
D: TRBD1

CDR3: CASSFIQGLNTEAFF
DNA: TGTGCCAGCAGCTTCATCCAGGGACTGAACACTGAAGCTTTCTTT
J: TRBJ1-1
V: TRBV7-9
size: NA
D: NA

CDR3: CASSSPAGGQTDTQYF
DNA: TGTGCCAGCAGCTCCCCCGCAGGGGGGCAAACAGATACGCAGTATTTT
J: TRBJ2-3
V: TRBV7-3
size: NA
D: NA

CDR3: CASRVLLSTDTQYF
DNA: TGTGCCAGCAGAGTTCTACTGAGCACAGATACGCAGTATTTT
J: TRBJ2-3
V: TRBV2
size: NA
D: NA

CDR3: CAGSLLETQYF
DNA: TGTGCCGGCAGCCTCTTAGAGACCCAGTACTTC
J: TRBJ2-5
V: TRBV3-1
size: NA
D: NA

CDR3: CAWSRQGGGTGELFF
DNA: TGTGCCTGGAGCAGACAGGGGGGGGGAACCGGGGAGCTGTTTTTT
J: TRBJ2-2
V: TRBV30
size: NA
D: TRBD1

CDR3: CASSQDGADNQPQHF
DNA: TGTGCCAGCAGCCAAGATGGGGCCGACAATCAGCCCCAGCATTTT
J: TRBJ1-5
V: TRBV4-2
size: NA
D: NA

CDR3: CASSEAGLNYGYTF
DNA: TGTGCCAGCAGTGAAGCTGGGCTGAACTATGGCTACACCTTC
J: TRBJ1-2
V: TRBV2
size: few
D: NA

CDR3: CAISDISSYEQYF
DNA: TGTGCCATATCGGACATTAGCTCCTACGAGCAGTACTTC
J: TRBJ2-7
V: TRBV6-1
size: NA
D: NA

CDR3: CASRNDGSNAEAFF
DNA: TGTGCCAGCAGAAACGACGGTAGCAACGCTGAAGCTTTCTTT
J: TRBJ1-1
V: TRBV6-2/TRBV6-3
size: NA
D: NA

CDR3: CASSPDPSDEQFF
DNA: TGTGCCAGCAGCCCGGATCCCAGCGATGAGCAGTTCTTC
J: TRBJ2-1
V: TRBV11-2
size: NA
D: NA

CDR3: CASSYSSDGTSGETQYF
DNA: TGTGCCAGCAGTTACTCTTCGGACGGGACCTCGGGGGAGACCCAGTACTTC
J: TRBJ2-5
V: TRBV6-5
size: NA
D: NA

CDR3: CASRAQGSNQPQHF
DNA: TGTGCCAGCAGAGCTCAGGGGAGCAATCAGCCCCAGCATTTT
J: TRBJ1-5
V: TRBV6-5
size: NA
D: NA

CDR3: CASSELTGDYGYTF
DNA: TGCGCCAGCAGCGAACTGACAGGGGACTATGGCTACACCTTC
J: TRBJ1-2
V: TRBV5-1
size: NA
D: TRBD1

CDR3: CASSLVPAGARGQFF
DNA: TGCGCCAGCAGCTTGGTACCAGCGGGGGCTAGGGGGCAGTTCTTC
J: TRBJ2-1
V: TRBV5-1
size: NA
D: TRBD2

CDR3: CAWSVLTGTQYF
DNA: TGTGCCTGGAGTGTATTAACCGGGACCCAGTACTTC
J: TRBJ2-5
V: TRBV30
size: NA
D: NA

CDR3: CASSSERTGSSYNEQFF
DNA: TGTGCCAGCAGCTCTGAACGGACAGGGAGCTCCTACAATGAGCAGTTCTTC
J: TRBJ2-1
V: TRBV7-9
size: few
D: TRBD1

CDR3: CASSGPLTSGGANEQFF
DNA: TGCGCCAGCAGCGGACCCCTGACTAGCGGGGGGGCTAATGAGCAGTTCTTC
J: TRBJ2-1
V: TRBV5-1
size: few
D: TRBD2

CDR3: CASSEIRGSGANVLTF
DNA: TGTGCCAGCAGCGAAATTCGGGGGTCTGGGGCCAACGTCCTGACTTTC
J: TRBJ2-6
V: TRBV5-6
size: NA
D: NA

CDR3: CASSLGVAGGHEQFF
DNA: TGTGCCAGCAGCTTAGGAGTAGCGGGGGGGCATGAGCAGTTCTTC
J: TRBJ2-1
V: TRBV11-3
size: NA
D: TRBD2

CDR3: CASSLAGRVSNQPQHF
DNA: TGTGCCAGCAGCTTAGCCGGCAGGGTGAGCAATCAGCCCCAGCATTTT
J: TRBJ1-5
V: TRBV7-8
size: few
D: NA

CDR3: CASSLSTEALVEQFF
DNA: TGTGCCAGCAGCTTGTCGACAGAAGCCCTTGTTGAGCAGTTCTTC
J: TRBJ2-1
V: TRBV5-5
size: NA
D: NA